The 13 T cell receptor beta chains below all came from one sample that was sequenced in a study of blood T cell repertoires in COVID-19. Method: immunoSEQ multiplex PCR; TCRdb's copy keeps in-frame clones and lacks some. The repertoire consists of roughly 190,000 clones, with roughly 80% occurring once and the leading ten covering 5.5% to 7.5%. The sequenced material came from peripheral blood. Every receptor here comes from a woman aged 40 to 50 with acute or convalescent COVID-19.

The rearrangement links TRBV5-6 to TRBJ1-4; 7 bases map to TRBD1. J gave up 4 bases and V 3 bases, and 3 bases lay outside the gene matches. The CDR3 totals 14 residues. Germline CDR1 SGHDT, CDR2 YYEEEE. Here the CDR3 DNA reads TGTGCCAGCAGCTCCAGGGGGATTAATGAAAAACTGTTTTTT. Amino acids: CASSSRGINEKLFF.

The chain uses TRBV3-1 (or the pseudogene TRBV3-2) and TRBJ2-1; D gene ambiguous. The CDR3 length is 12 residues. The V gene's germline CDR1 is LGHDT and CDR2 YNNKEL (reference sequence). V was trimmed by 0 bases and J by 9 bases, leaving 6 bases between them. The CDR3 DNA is TGTGCCAGCAGCCAAGAAAGTAGTGAGCAGTTCTTC. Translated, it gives CASSQESSEQFF.

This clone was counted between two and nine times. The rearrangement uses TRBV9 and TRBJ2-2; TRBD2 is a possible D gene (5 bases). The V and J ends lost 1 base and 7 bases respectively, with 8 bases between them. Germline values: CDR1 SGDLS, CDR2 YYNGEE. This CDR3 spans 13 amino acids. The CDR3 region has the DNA TGTGCCAGCAGCGTATTCGCGGGCGGGGAGCTGTTTTTT. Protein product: CASSVFAGGELFF. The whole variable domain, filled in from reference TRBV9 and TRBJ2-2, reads DSGVTQTPKHLITATGQRVTLRCSPRSGDLSVYWYQQSLDQGLQFLIQYYNGEERAKGNILERFSAQQFPDLHSELNLSSLELGDSALYFCASSVFAGGELFFGEGSRLTVL.

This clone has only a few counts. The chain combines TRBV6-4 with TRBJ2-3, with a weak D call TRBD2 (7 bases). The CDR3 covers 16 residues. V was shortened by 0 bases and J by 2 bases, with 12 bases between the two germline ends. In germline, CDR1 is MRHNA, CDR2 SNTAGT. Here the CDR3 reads CASSDSGGGATDTQYF. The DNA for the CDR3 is TGTGCCAGCAGTGACTCGGGTGGGGGGGCCACAGATACGCAGTATTTT.

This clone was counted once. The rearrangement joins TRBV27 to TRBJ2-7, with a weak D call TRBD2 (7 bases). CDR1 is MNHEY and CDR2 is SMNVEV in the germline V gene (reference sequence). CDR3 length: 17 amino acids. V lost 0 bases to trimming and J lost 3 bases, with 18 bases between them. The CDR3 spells CASSLSPGAGAFYEQYF. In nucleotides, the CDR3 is TGTGCCAGCAGTTTATCCCCGGGGGCGGGGGCATTCTACGAGCAGTACTTC.

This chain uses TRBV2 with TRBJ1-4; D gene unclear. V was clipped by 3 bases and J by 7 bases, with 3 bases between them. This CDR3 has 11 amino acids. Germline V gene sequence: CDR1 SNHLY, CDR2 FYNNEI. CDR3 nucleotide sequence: TGTGCCAGCAGTGACGGTGAAAAACTGTTTTTT. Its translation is CASSDGEKLFF.

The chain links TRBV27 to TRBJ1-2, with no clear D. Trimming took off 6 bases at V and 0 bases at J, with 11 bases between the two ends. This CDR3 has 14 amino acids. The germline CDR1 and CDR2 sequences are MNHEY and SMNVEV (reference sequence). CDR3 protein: CASRPGGPNYGYTF. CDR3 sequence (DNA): TGTGCCAGCAGACCCGGCGGGCCTAACTATGGCTACACCTTC.

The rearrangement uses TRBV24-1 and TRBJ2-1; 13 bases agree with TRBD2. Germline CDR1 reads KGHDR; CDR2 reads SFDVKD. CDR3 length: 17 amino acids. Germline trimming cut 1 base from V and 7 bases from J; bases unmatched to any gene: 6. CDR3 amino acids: CATSDFVTSGRANEQFF. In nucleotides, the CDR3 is TGTGCCACCAGTGATTTCGTCACTAGCGGGAGGGCTAATGAGCAGTTCTTC.

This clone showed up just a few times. The CDR3 DNA reads TGTGCCAGCAGCCTAGACAGGGGAGCTGGCTACACCTTC. This encodes CASSLDRGAGYTF. The chain uses TRBV7-2 and TRBJ1-2; 8 bases agree with TRBD1. The V gene's germline CDR1 is SGHTA and CDR2 FQGNSA. This CDR3 contains 13 residues. V gave up 5 bases and J gave up 7 bases; unmatched junction bases: 6.

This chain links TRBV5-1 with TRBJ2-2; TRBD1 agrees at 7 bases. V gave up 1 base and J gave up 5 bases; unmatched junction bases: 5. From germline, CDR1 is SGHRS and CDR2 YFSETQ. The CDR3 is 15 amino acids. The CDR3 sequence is CASSLRGHGTGELFF. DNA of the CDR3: TGCGCCAGCAGCTTGAGGGGGCATGGGACCGGGGAGCTGTTTTTT.

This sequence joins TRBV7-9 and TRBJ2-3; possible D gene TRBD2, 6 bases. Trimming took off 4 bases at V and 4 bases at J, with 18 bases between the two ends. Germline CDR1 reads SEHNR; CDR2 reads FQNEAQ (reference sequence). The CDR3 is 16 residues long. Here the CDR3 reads CASSSLFFGGADTQYF. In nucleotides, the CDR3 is TGTGCCAGCAGCTCTCTCTTTTTCGGGGGAGCAGATACGCAGTATTTT.

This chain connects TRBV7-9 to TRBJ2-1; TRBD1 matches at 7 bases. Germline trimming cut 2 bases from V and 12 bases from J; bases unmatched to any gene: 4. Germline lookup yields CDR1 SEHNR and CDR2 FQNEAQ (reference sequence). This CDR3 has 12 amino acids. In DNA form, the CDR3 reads TGTGCCAGCAGCTTATACAGGGGAATGCAGTTCTTC. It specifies CASSLYRGMQFF.

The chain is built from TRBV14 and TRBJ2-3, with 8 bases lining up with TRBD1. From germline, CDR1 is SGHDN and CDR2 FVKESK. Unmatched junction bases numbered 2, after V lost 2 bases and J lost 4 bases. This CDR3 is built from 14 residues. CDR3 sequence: CASSQIQGADTQYF. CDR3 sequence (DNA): TGTGCCAGCAGCCAAATACAGGGGGCAGATACGCAGTATTTT.